This TCR beta chain was retrieved from a study of control samples from healthy donors and cancer patients. Some clones are missing from TCRdb's copy, which holds only in-frame ones; the method was immunoSEQ multiplex PCR. The sample lists 55,000 to 90,000 clones, around 82% occurring once. V was cut by 0 bases and J by 2 bases, with 6 bases left in between. Looked up from germline, CDR1 is MNHEY and CDR2 is SVGAGI. The CDR3 length is 14 residues. Source material: blood. The TCR comes from a man aged 50 to 59 in good health. This chain uses TRBV6-5 with TRBJ2-3; D is undetermined. The CDR3 region has the DNA TGTGCCAGCAGTTACTCGGGAAACACAGATACGCAGTATTTT. Translated, it gives CASSYSGNTDTQYF.